This T cell receptor beta chain was recovered during a study of blood T cell dynamics during melanoma immunotherapy. Study observations and caveats: PBMC repertoires of eventual disease-control patients split at W3 into clonality or diversity gains.

V dropped 1 base and J dropped 1 base, with 7 bases sitting between them. The CDR3 has 14 amino acids. Germline CDR1 and CDR2: LGHNA and YSLEER. Specified time point: week 3, after first cycle of checkpoint inhibitor. Samples come from before therapy and from week 3 after the first blockade cycle. A fixed DNA input of about 0.35 ug was used per bulk PBMC sample. Produced via immunoSEQ multiplex PCR; TCRdb's table is partial and in-frame only. Of about 10,000 clones in the sample, almost 85% were seen once. Regarding this clone: Its antigen remains unknown.

The V gene is TRBV4-3, the J gene TRBJ1-2; D gene unclear. This clonotype was sampled from a human donor with melanoma. The sample here was blood, taken from a patient treated with checkpoint blockade. CDR3: CASSQGNLNYGYTF. The CDR3 DNA follows: TGCGCCAGCAGCCAAGGGAACCTTAACTATGGCTACACCTTC.